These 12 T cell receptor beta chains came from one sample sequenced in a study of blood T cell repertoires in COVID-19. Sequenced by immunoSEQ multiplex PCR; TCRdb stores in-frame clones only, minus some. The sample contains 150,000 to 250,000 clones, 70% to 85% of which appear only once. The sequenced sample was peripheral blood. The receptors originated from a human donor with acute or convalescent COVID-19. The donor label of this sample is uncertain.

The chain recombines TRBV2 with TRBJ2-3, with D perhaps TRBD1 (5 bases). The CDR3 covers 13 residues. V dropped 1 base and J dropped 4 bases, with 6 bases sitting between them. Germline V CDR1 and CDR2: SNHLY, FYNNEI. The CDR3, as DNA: TGTGCCAGCAGTGAAGAGGGGTCAGATACGCAGTATTTT. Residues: CASSEEGSDTQYF.

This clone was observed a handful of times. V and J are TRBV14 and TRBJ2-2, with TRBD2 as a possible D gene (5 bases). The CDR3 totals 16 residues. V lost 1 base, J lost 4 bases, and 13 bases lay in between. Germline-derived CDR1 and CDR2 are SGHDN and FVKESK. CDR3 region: CASSQGVPAGTGELFF. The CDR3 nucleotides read TGTGCCAGCAGCCAAGGAGTCCCCGCGGGCACCGGGGAGCTGTTTTTT. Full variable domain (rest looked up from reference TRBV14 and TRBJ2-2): EAGVTQFPSHSVIEKGQTVTLRCDPISGHDNLYWYRRVMGKEIKFLLHFVKESKQDESGMPNNRFLAERTGGTYSTLKVQPAELEDSGVYFCASSQGVPAGTGELFFGEGSRLTVL.

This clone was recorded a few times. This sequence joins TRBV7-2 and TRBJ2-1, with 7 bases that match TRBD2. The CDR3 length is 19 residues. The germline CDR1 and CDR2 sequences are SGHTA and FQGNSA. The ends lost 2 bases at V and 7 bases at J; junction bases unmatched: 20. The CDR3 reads CASSLRGPSGPRNTNEQFF. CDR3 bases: TGTGCCAGCAGCTTAAGAGGGCCTAGCGGACCCCGAAACACGAATGAGCAGTTCTTC.

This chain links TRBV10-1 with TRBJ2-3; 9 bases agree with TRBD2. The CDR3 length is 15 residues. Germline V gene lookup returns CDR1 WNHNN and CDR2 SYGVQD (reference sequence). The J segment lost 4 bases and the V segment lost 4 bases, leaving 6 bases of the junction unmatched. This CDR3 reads CASSARSGSPDTQYF. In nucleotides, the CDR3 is TGCGCCAGCAGTGCCCGTAGCGGGAGCCCAGATACGCAGTATTTT.

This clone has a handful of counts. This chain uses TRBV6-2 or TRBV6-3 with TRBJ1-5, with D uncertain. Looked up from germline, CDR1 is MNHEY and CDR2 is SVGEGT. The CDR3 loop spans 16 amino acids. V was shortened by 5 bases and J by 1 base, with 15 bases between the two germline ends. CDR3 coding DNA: TGTGCCAGCAGTCCCGGACGGGGAGGGAGCAATCAGCCCCAGCATTTT. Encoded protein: CASSPGRGGSNQPQHF.

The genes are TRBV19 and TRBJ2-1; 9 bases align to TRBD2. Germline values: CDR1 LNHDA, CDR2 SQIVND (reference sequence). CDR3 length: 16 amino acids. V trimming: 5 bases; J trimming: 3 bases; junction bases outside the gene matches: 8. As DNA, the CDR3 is TGTGCCAGTAGTCGTTTAGCGGGAGCAAACTACAATGAGCAGTTCTTC. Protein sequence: CASSRLAGANYNEQFF.

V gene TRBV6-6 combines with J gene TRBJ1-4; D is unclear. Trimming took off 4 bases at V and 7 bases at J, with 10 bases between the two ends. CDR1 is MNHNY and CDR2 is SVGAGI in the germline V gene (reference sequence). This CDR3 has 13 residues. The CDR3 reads CASSSGIIEKLFF. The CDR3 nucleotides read TGTGCCAGCAGTTCCGGGATCATTGAAAAACTGTTTTTT.

CDR3 protein: CASSPLGQNTEAFF. DNA of the CDR3: TGTGCCAGCAGTCCTCTCGGACAGAACACTGAAGCTTTCTTT. The chain has TRBV6-6 and TRBJ1-1; the D gene is possibly TRBD1 (5 bases). Germline V gene lookup returns CDR1 MNHNY and CDR2 SVGAGI (reference sequence). With 5 bases removed from V and 1 base from J, the gap between germline ends came to 11 bases. The CDR3 extends over 14 amino acids.

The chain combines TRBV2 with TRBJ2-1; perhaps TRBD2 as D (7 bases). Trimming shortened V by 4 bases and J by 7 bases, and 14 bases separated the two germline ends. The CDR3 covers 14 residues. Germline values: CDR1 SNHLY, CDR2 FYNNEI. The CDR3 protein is CASSAGRRGNEQFF. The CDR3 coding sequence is TGTGCCAGCAGTGCCGGGAGGAGGGGGAATGAGCAGTTCTTC.

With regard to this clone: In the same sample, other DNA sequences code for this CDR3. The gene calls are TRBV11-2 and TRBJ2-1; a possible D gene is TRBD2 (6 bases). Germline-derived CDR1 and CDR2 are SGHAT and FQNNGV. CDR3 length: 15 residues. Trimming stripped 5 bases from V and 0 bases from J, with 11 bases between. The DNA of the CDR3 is TGTGCCAGCAGCCTAGCGCCGAGCTCCTACAATGAGCAGTTCTTC. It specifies CASSLAPSSYNEQFF.

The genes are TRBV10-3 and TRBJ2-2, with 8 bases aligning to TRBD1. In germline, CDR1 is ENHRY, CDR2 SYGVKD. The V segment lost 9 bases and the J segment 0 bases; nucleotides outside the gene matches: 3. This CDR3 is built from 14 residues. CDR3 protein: CAINRGSNTGELFF. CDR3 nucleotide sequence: TGTGCCATTAACAGGGGGTCGAACACCGGGGAGCTGTTTTTT.

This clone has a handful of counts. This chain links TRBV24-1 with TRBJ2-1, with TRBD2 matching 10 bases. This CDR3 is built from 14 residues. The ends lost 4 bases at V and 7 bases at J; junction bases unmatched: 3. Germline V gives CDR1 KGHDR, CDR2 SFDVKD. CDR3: CATSDTTSGNEQFF. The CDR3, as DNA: TGTGCCACCAGTGACACGACTAGCGGGAATGAGCAGTTCTTC.